Listed here are 21 T cell receptor beta chains from one sample, sequenced in a study of OX40 agonist ivuxolimab in advanced cancers. The method was immunoSEQ multiplex PCR; TCRdb's version includes in-frame clones alone and lacks a portion of them. The profile shows about 61,000 clones, about 90% of them singletons. The sequencing used CD4+ or CD8+ T cells sorted from blood, collected in a trial of the OX40 agonist ivuxolimab. These receptors were taken from an adult with an advanced solid tumor such as melanoma, head and neck, liver or kidney cancer.

The rearrangement joins TRBV28 to TRBJ2-7; D is ambiguous. The CDR3 covers 12 residues. V dropped 3 bases and J dropped 3 bases, with 6 bases sitting between them. The germline V gene encodes CDR1 MDHEN and CDR2 SYDVKM. The CDR3 here is CASSFTDYEQYF. The CDR3 DNA is TGTGCCAGCAGTTTTACAGACTACGAGCAGTACTTC.

This clone is labeled as large. The same CDR3 also results from other DNA sequences found in this sample. This chain links TRBV4-2 with TRBJ2-5; D is ambiguous. CDR1 and CDR2 from the germline V gene are LGHNA and YNFKEQ. The CDR3 totals 13 residues. V lost 1 base and J lost 4, with 7 bases in between. The CDR3 sequence is CASSQGLGETQYF. The CDR3 DNA follows: TGTGCCAGCAGCCAAGGCCTAGGAGAGACCCAGTACTTC.

The rearrangement links TRBV4-3 to TRBJ2-1; 11 nucleotides match TRBD2. The CDR3 is 20 residues long. Germline values: CDR1 LGHNA, CDR2 YSLEER. The V gene end was trimmed by 4 bases and the J gene end by 0 bases; junction bases not matched to a gene: 14. The CDR3 region has the DNA TGCGCCAGCAGCCGAATAACCGGGACTAGCGGACAGAGCTCCTACAATGAGCAGTTCTTC. The encoded protein is CASSRITGTSGQSSYNEQFF.

V and J are TRBV4-3 and TRBJ1-1; D not certain. In germline, CDR1 is LGHNA, CDR2 YSLEER. The CDR3 has 13 residues. Trimming removed 4 bases from V and 1 base from J, with 7 bases in between. The CDR3 coding sequence is TGCGCCAGCAGCCCCCGCGGGAACACTGAAGCTTTCTTT. Translating it yields CASSPRGNTEAFF.

The rearrangement joins TRBV30 to TRBJ2-1; 11 bases line up with TRBD2. Per the germline V gene, CDR1 is GTSNPN and CDR2 is SVGIG (reference sequence). Trimming cost V 2 bases and J 8 bases; bases outside gene matches: 8. CDR3 size: 15 residues. The CDR3 is CAWSTLAGGLDEQFF. CDR3 in DNA: TGTGCCTGGAGTACCCTAGCGGGAGGACTGGATGAGCAGTTCTTC.

V gene TRBV30 combines with J gene TRBJ1-2; D is unresolved. The length of the CDR3 is 12 residues. Germline loops: CDR1 GTSNPN, CDR2 SVGIG (reference sequence). The V gene lost 2 bases and the J gene lost 7 bases, with 11 bases spanning the gap. CDR3 loop: CAWSPLEVGYTF. CDR3 sequence (DNA): TGTGCCTGGAGTCCGTTGGAAGTTGGCTACACCTTC.

Comments on this clone: Different DNA sequences within this sample yield the same CDR3. The rearrangement uses TRBV6-6 and TRBJ1-5; D is perhaps TRBD1 (5 bases). With 4 bases removed from V and 0 bases from J, the gap between germline ends came to 13 bases. Germline lookup yields CDR1 MNHNY and CDR2 SVGAGI (reference sequence). The length of the CDR3 is 16 residues. Here the CDR3 DNA reads TGTGCCAGCAGTTCAACAGGACCCAATAGCAATCAGCCCCAGCATTTT. Translating gives CASSSTGPNSNQPQHF.

The J gene is TRBJ1-1, the V gene TRBV18; D possibly corresponds to TRBD1 (6 bases). CDR3 size: 17 residues. V was shortened by 3 bases and J by 3 bases, with 20 bases between the two germline ends. CDR1 and CDR2 (germline): KGHSH, LQKENI. As DNA, the CDR3 is TGTGCCAGCTCACCTAGGGACATCGCCTTGTCGGACACTGAAGCTTTCTTT. Protein sequence: CASSPRDIALSDTEAFF.

This clone was observed once. This chain uses TRBV11-2 with TRBJ2-7; tentative D call: TRBD1 (5 bases). The CDR3 totals 16 residues. Germline assignment: CDR1 SGHAT and CDR2 FQNNGV. V was pared by 5 bases and J by 2 bases, with 19 bases between. CDR3 nucleotide sequence: TGTGCCAGCAGCCAAAATCAGGGCACTCGGACCTACGAGCAGTACGTC. Protein sequence: CASSQNQGTRTYEQYV.

This sequence joins TRBV29-1 and TRBJ2-5; no clear D. The CDR3 is made up of 10 amino acids. V shed 2 bases and J shed 3 bases, with 1 base lying between them. Germline assignment: CDR1 SQVTM and CDR2 ANQGSEA. CDR3 nucleotides: TGCAGCGTTGAAAAAGAGACCCAGTACTTC. It is translated as CSVEKETQYF.

The rearrangement links TRBV21-1 to TRBJ2-7; TRBD1 was called by the table and not checked on the DNA. TRBV21-1 is a known pseudogene. The CDR3 consists of 11 residues. The CDR3 loop reads CASRGVYEQYV. CDR3 nucleotide sequence: TGTGCCAGCAGAGGGGTCTACGAGCAGTACGTC.

The chain carries TRBV14 and TRBJ1-3, with TRBD1 identical over 8 bases. The CDR3 has 19 amino acids. Trimming cost V 0 bases and J 1 base; bases outside gene matches: 11. Germline CDR1 reads SGHDN; CDR2 reads FVKESK. The CDR3 spells CASSQDWAGGLISGNTIYF. The CDR3 DNA is TGTGCCAGCAGCCAAGATTGGGCAGGGGGCTTGATTTCTGGAAACACCATATATTTT.

This chain uses TRBV9 with TRBJ1-2; the D is unclear. The CDR3 runs to 12 residues. Looked up from germline, CDR1 is SGDLS and CDR2 is YYNGEE. V lost 2 bases to trimming and J lost 5 bases, with 7 bases between them. The DNA of the CDR3 is TGTGCCAGCAGCGTCGGGGAATATGGCTACACCTTC. This sequence encodes CASSVGEYGYTF.

The V call is TRBV7-2, the J call TRBJ1-1; 9 positions agree with TRBD1. The CDR3 consists of 14 residues. V lost 6 bases to trimming and J lost 2 bases; unmatched junction nucleotides: 4. Germline-derived CDR1 and CDR2 are SGHTA and FQGNSA. The CDR3 is CASRNTGGNTEAFF. The CDR3 DNA reads as TGTGCCAGCAGGAACACAGGGGGCAACACTGAAGCTTTCTTT.

The chain links TRBV6-6 to TRBJ2-1, with TRBD2 identical over 9 bases. The CDR3 is 15 amino acids. J was trimmed by 9 bases and V by 6 bases; bases with no gene match: 12. Germline CDR1 reads MNHNY; CDR2 reads SVGAGI (reference sequence). The CDR3 DNA follows: TGTGCCAGCAGCCGCGGGGTAGCGGGAGTTCGTGAGCAGTTCTTC. Its translation is CASSRGVAGVREQFF.

The rearrangement uses TRBV30 and TRBJ1-1; D not certain. With 2 bases removed from V and 4 bases from J, the gap between germline ends came to 17 bases. The CDR3 has 15 amino acids. CDR1 is GTSNPN and CDR2 is SVGIG in the germline V gene (reference sequence). CDR3 region: CAWSILQQRSTEAFF. In DNA form, the CDR3 reads TGTGCCTGGAGTATCTTGCAGCAGAGGAGCACTGAAGCTTTCTTT.

The J gene is TRBJ2-7, the V gene TRBV6-5, with TRBD2 identical over 7 bases. There are 13 residues in the CDR3. The germline V gene encodes CDR1 MNHEY and CDR2 SVGAGI. The junction had 6 bases not matched to a gene; V was cut back by 4 bases and J by 6 bases. CDR3 protein: CASSSDGGTEQYF. The CDR3 DNA sequence: TGTGCCAGCAGTTCGGACGGGGGGACCGAGCAGTACTTC.

This rearrangement joins TRBV21-1 to TRBJ1-5; the table's D call of TRBD1 was not tested on the DNA. TRBV21-1 counts as a pseudogene. This CDR3 spans 19 amino acids. The CDR3 region has the DNA TGTGCCAGCAGCAAAGCCCCGTCCAACAGGGTGGGATGCAATCAGCCCCAGCATTTT. Protein: CASSKAPSNRVGCNQPQHF.

J is TRBJ1-2 and V is TRBV6-5; 8 bases are a match to TRBD1. The V segment lost 0 bases and the J segment 5 bases; nucleotides outside the gene matches: 8. Per the germline V gene, CDR1 is MNHEY and CDR2 is SVGAGI. This CDR3 region has 16 residues. CDR3 loop: CASSYSMGQVAYGYTF. DNA for the CDR3: TGTGCCAGCAGTTACTCGATGGGACAGGTAGCTTATGGCTACACCTTC.

This sequence joins TRBV25-1 and TRBJ1-2; D is perhaps TRBD1 (5 bases). Trimming shortened V by 7 bases and J by 4 bases, and 19 bases separated the two germline ends. Germline-derived CDR1 and CDR2 are MGHDK and SYGVNS. The CDR3 has 15 residues. The DNA for the CDR3 is TGTGCCAGCATTGGTCAGGGCCATAGGGGCTATGGCTACACCTTC. The encoded protein is CASIGQGHRGYGYTF.

The chain links TRBV9 to TRBJ1-1; D remains ambiguous. Trimming stripped 0 bases from V and 1 base from J, with 4 bases between. The CDR3 runs to 13 residues. Germline CDR1 is SGDLS and CDR2 is YYNGEE. DNA of the CDR3: TGTGCCAGCAGCGTAGATGCGAACACTGAAGCTTTCTTT. Translating it yields CASSVDANTEAFF.